The 18 T cell receptor beta chains in this list originate from one sample, sequenced in a study of blood T cell repertoires in COVID-19. Here immunoSEQ multiplex PCR was the method, and the copy in TCRdb shows in-frame clones only, minus some. The sample gives 70,000 or so clones, 86% of which show up once; approximately 14% is in the top ten. The sequenced sample was peripheral blood. The receptors derive from a woman aged 55-69 years with acute or convalescent COVID-19.

The V and J genes are TRBV4-1 and TRBJ2-1; 7 bases match TRBD2. Germline V gives CDR1 MGHRA, CDR2 YSYEKL. This CDR3 comprises 16 residues. Trimming cost V 0 bases and J 4 bases; bases outside gene matches: 6. The CDR3, as DNA: TGCGCCAGCAGCCAAGATAGGCTAGCGGTTTACAATGAGCAGTTCTTC. It is translated as CASSQDRLAVYNEQFF.

V and J are TRBV9 and TRBJ2-1; 9 bases line up with TRBD2. There are 18 residues in the CDR3. Germline assignment: CDR1 SGDLS and CDR2 YYNGEE. V shed 0 bases, J shed 6 bases, and the junction held 13 bases outside the gene matches. The CDR3 DNA sequence: TGTGCCAGCAGCGTAGGGTTGCGGGGGGGCCTCCTCGTCAATGAGCAGTTCTTC. Its protein product is CASSVGLRGGLLVNEQFF.

The chain links TRBV24-1 to TRBJ2-5, with 7 bases aligning to TRBD1. Germline lookup yields CDR1 KGHDR and CDR2 SFDVKD. Trimming took 4 bases from V and 0 from J; bases not matched to a gene: 7. This CDR3 region has 16 residues. CDR3 sequence reads: CATSDLHRGHQETQYF. The CDR3 DNA sequence: TGTGCCACCAGTGACCTACACAGGGGACACCAAGAGACCCAGTACTTC.

The CDR3 is CASSIVVGVNTEAFF. DNA of the CDR3: TGTGCCAGTAGTATAGTCGTCGGGGTGAACACTGAAGCTTTCTTT. V and J are TRBV19 and TRBJ1-1; D is uncertain. Germline V gives CDR1 LNHDA, CDR2 SQIVND (reference sequence). V lost 1 base and J 0 bases, leaving 9 bases between the germline ends. The CDR3 is 15 amino acids.

The chain uses TRBV10-3 and TRBJ2-1; TRBD2 matches 10 bases. The junction had 4 bases not matched to a gene; V was cut back by 0 bases and J by 8 bases. The germline V gene encodes CDR1 ENHRY and CDR2 SYGVKD. This CDR3 contains 15 residues. The DNA of the CDR3 is TGTGCCATCAGTGAGTCGAAGCGGGGGGGCGATGAGCAGTTCTTC. Translated: CAISESKRGGDEQFF.

J is TRBJ2-7 and V is TRBV6-5, with a possible D match to TRBD1 (5 bases). This CDR3 has 15 amino acids. Germline values: CDR1 MNHEY, CDR2 SVGAGI. V was pared by 7 bases and J by 1 base, with 17 bases between. The CDR3 sequence is CASKLGQLASYEQYF. The CDR3 bases are TGTGCCAGCAAACTCGGACAACTGGCATCCTACGAGCAGTACTTC.

This chain connects TRBV13 to TRBJ2-5, with 11 bases that match TRBD1. Looked up from germline, CDR1 is PRHDT and CDR2 is FYEKMQ (reference sequence). The CDR3 covers 15 residues. V was clipped by 5 bases and J by 7 bases; unmatched bases: 9. The CDR3 bases are TGTGCCAGCAGCACTCCCGGGACAGGGGGTGCGACCCAGTACTTC. Amino acid sequence: CASSTPGTGGATQYF.

The chain is built from TRBV28 and TRBJ1-5, with 9 bases that match TRBD1. The CDR3 contains 15 residues. Germline-derived CDR1 and CDR2 are MDHEN and SYDVKM. Trimming removed 5 bases from V and 3 bases from J; junction bases left unmatched: 5. As DNA, the CDR3 is TGTGCCAGCAGTCCTACAGGGGGCTTCAATCAGCCCCAGCATTTT. Protein sequence: CASSPTGGFNQPQHF.

The chain combines TRBV10-3 with TRBJ2-7; D is ambiguous. The CDR3 has 14 amino acids. Trimming took 0 bases from V and 6 from J, leaving 12 bases between them. Germline CDR1 ENHRY, CDR2 SYGVKD. This chain's CDR3 is CAISESRLTGEQYF. CDR3 bases: TGTGCCATCAGTGAGTCGAGGTTAACTGGCGAGCAGTACTTC.

This clone came up once. V usage is TRBV3-1 (or the pseudogene TRBV3-2) and J usage is TRBJ2-3; the D gene is possibly TRBD2 (7 bases). The length of the CDR3 is 17 residues. Trimming removed 0 bases at V and 6 bases at J, with 19 bases between. The germline V gene has CDR1 LGHDT and CDR2 YNNKEL (reference sequence). CDR3 loop: CASSQDPAGATRDTQYF. The CDR3 nucleotides are TGTGCCAGCAGCCAAGATCCCGCGGGGGCAACTCGCGATACGCAGTATTTT.

The rearrangement joins TRBV7-9 to TRBJ1-3; 8 nucleotides line up with TRBD1. The V gene end was trimmed by 4 bases and the J gene end by 3 bases; junction bases not matched to a gene: 2. Germline CDR1 SEHNR, CDR2 FQNEAQ (reference sequence). The CDR3 consists of 14 residues. CDR3 amino acids: CASSSGTGGNTIYF. CDR3 in DNA: TGTGCCAGCAGCTCAGGGACAGGTGGAAACACCATATATTTT.

The chain combines TRBV18 with TRBJ1-6; 7 bases map to TRBD1. This CDR3 region has 15 residues. V trimming: 3 bases; J trimming: 8 bases; junction bases outside the gene matches: 7. Germline CDR1 reads KGHSH; CDR2 reads LQKENI. The CDR3 DNA sequence: TGTGCCAGCTCACCGGACACAGGGGCGGATTCACCCCTCCACTTT. Its protein product is CASSPDTGADSPLHF. Full variable domain (rest looked up from reference TRBV18 and TRBJ1-6): NAGVMQNPRHLVRRRGQEARLRCSPMKGHSHVYWYRQLPEEGLKFMVYLQKENIIDESGMPKERFSAEFPKEGPSILRIQQVVRGDSAAYFCASSPDTGADSPLHFGNGTRLTVT.

The chain joins TRBV10-3 to TRBJ2-3; 8 nucleotides line up with TRBD2. The V gene end was trimmed by 10 bases and the J gene end by 0 bases; junction bases not matched to a gene: 6. This CDR3 has 14 residues. CDR1 is ENHRY, CDR2 SYGVKD, per germline. The DNA of the CDR3 is TGTGCCAGTAGCGGGGACACTAGCACAGATACGCAGTATTTT. It is translated as CASSGDTSTDTQYF.

This chain links TRBV7-8 with TRBJ2-3; 8 nucleotides align to TRBD2. Germline CDR1 is SGHVS and CDR2 is FQNEAQ. This CDR3 is 18 amino acids long. V shed 0 bases, J shed 2 bases, and the junction held 10 bases outside the gene matches. The CDR3 protein is CASSLARVAGTNTDTQYF. Written as DNA, the CDR3 is TGTGCCAGCAGCTTAGCGAGAGTAGCGGGGACCAACACAGATACGCAGTATTTT.

This clone was seen once. In DNA form, the CDR3 reads TGTGCCAGCAGCCATACCCAGGCTAGCGGGTATACCTACGAGCAGTACTTC. Its protein product is CASSHTQASGYTYEQYF. The chain employs TRBV7-9 and TRBJ2-7, with 8 bases aligning to TRBD2. The trim removed 5 bases at V and 2 bases at J, leaving 14 bases unmatched. Germline CDR1 and CDR2: SEHNR and FQNEAQ (reference sequence). The CDR3 has 17 residues. The entire variable domain, with the rest obtained from reference TRBV7-9 and TRBJ2-7, is as follows: DTGVSQNPRHKITKRGQNVTFRCDPISEHNRLYWYRQTLGQGPEFLTYFQNEAQLEKSRLLSDRFSAERPKGSFSTLEIQRTEQGDSAMYLCASSHTQASGYTYEQYFGPGTRLTVT.

The rearrangement joins TRBV5-4 to TRBJ2-1; 11 bases match TRBD1. Germline loops: CDR1 SGHNT, CDR2 YYREEE (reference sequence). This CDR3 has 15 amino acids. The V gene end was trimmed by 3 bases and the J gene end by 3 bases; junction bases not matched to a gene: 2. CDR3 residues: CASSSGQGGYNEQFF. In nucleotides, the CDR3 is TGTGCCAGCAGCTCGGGACAGGGGGGCTACAATGAGCAGTTCTTC. The variable domain in full, with the rest retrieved from reference TRBV5-4 and TRBJ2-1, is ETGVTQSPTHLIKTRGQQVTLRCSSQSGHNTVSWYQQALGQGPQFIFQYYREEENGRGNFPPRFSGLQFPNYSSELNVNALELDDSALYLCASSSGQGGYNEQFFGPGTRLTVL.

The rearrangement links TRBV2 to TRBJ1-3; possible D gene TRBD1, 6 bases. V was cut by 1 base and J by 0 bases, with 16 bases left in between. CDR3 length: 18 residues. Germline CDR1 is SNHLY and CDR2 is FYNNEI. CDR3 amino acids: CASSEGGQTIRSGNTIYF. DNA of the CDR3: TGTGCCAGCAGTGAAGGTGGACAGACGATACGCTCTGGAAACACCATATATTTT. Full variable domain (missing parts from reference TRBV2 and TRBJ1-3): EPEVTQTPSHQVTQMGQEVILRCVPISNHLYFYWYRQILGQKVEFLVSFYNNEISEKSEIFDDQFSVERPDGSNFTLKIRSTKLEDSAMYFCASSEGGQTIRSGNTIYFGEGSWLTVV.

This chain joins TRBV18 and TRBJ2-7; 9 bases map to TRBD1. Germline values: CDR1 KGHSH, CDR2 LQKENI. V was pared by 0 bases and J by 4 bases, with 7 bases of the junction left unmatched. The CDR3 runs to 16 residues. The CDR3 region is CASSPPGDRAKYEQYF. The CDR3 nucleotides read TGTGCCAGCTCACCACCGGGGGACAGGGCCAAATACGAGCAGTACTTC.